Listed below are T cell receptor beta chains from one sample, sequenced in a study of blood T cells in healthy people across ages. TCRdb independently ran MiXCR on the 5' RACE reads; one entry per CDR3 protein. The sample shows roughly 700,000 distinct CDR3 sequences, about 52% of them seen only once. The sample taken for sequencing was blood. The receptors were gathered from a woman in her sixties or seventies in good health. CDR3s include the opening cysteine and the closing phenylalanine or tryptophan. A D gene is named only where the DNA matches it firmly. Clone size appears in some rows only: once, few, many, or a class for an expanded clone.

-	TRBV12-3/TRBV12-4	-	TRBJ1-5	TGTGCCAGCAGCTGGGCCCTTCAGCCCCAGCATTTT	CASSWALQPQHF
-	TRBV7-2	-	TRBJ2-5	TGTGCCAGCAATCCAGGCCGGTACCAAGAGACCCAGTACTTC	CASNPGRYQETQYF
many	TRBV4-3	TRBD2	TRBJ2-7	TGCGCCAGCAGCCAAATAGCGGGAGGGCCACTATACGAGCAGTACTTC	CASSQIAGGPLYEQYF
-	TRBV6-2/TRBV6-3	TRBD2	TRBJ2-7	TGTGCCAGCAGTTACTCGGGCTGGAGCGGGAGGGCAACCTACGAGCAGTACTTC	CASSYSGWSGRATYEQYF
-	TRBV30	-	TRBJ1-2	TGTGCCTGGAGTGATCAGGGTTACTATGGCTACACCTTC	CAWSDQGYYGYTF
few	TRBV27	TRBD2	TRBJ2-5	TGTGCCAGCAGTACTAGCGGGACGGATTATGAGCAGTACTTC	CASSTSGTDYEQYF
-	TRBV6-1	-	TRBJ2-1	TGTGCCAGCAGTGAAGTGGTCAGAGAGCAGTTCTTC	CASSEVVREQFF
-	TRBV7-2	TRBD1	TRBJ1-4	TGTGCCAGCAGCCCCGATCGACAGGGCGGCAAAAAACTGTTTTTT	CASSPDRQGGKKLFF
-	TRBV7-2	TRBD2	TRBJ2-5	TGTGCCAGCAGCACACCGGGACTAGGAGGAGAGACCCAGTACTTC	CASSTPGLGGETQYF
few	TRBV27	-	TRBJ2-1	TGTGCCAGCAGTCTCGGGATGGGGAGGAGGGGGCTAAAAAATGAGCAGTTCTTC	CASSLGMGRRGLKNEQFF
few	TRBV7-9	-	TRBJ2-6	TGTGCCAGCAGCTCGATTGGACAGTCTGGGGCCAACGTCCTGACTTTC	CASSSIGQSGANVLTF
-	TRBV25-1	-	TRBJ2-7	TGTGCCAGCAGTGAATTGGGTCTCGGCGAGCAGTACTTC	CASSELGLGEQYF
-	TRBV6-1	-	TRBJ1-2	TGTGCCAGCAGGGCGGAGATAATTAACTATGGCTACACCTTC	CASRAEIINYGYTF
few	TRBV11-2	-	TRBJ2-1	TGTGCCAGCAGCTTAAGCGGCGCGGCGAGCTCCTACAATGAGCAGTTCTTC	CASSLSGAASSYNEQFF
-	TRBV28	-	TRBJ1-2	TGTGCCAGCACTGCCGAGCCCACGGGCTACACCTTC	CASTAEPTGYTF
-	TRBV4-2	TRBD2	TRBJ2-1	TGTGCCAGCAGCCAAGTTACACTAGCGGACAATGAGCAGTTCTTC	CASSQVTLADNEQFF
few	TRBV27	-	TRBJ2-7	TGTGCCAGTCTTTGCCCACGGGACCTTCAATCCTTCTCCTACGAGCAGTACTTC	CASLCPRDLQSFSYEQYF
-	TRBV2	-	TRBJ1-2	TGTGCCAGCAGCCCGTTAGGCGGCAGTTCTAACTATGGCTACACCTTC	CASSPLGGSSNYGYTF
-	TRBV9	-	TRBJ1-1	TGTGCCAGCAGCCCGCCCCAAGCGGGGTCAGGGCTGAACACTGAAGCTTTCTTT	CASSPPQAGSGLNTEAFF
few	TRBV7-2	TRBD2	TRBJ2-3	TGTGCCAGCAGCCCTCGGCGATCGGGACTAGTCACAGATACGCAGTATTTT	CASSPRRSGLVTDTQYF